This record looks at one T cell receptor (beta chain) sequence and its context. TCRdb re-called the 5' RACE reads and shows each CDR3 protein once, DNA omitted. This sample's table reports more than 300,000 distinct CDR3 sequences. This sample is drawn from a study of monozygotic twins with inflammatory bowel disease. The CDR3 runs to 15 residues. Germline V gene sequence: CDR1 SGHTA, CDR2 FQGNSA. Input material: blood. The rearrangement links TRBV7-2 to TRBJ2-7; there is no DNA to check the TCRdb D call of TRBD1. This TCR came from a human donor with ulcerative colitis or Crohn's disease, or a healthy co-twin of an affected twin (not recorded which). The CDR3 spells CASSRTAGQGYEQYF.